The 6 T cell receptor beta chains presented below share a single source sample, sequenced in a study of blood T cell repertoires in COVID-19. Some clones are missing from TCRdb's copy, which holds only in-frame ones; the method was immunoSEQ multiplex PCR. The sample lists hundreds of thousands of clones, 85% to 90% seen once, with 1% to 1.5% in the top ten. The sample taken for sequencing was peripheral blood. The receptor set was obtained from a man between 70 and 80 years old with acute or convalescent COVID-19.

This clone was seen just once. The chain employs TRBV5-6 and TRBJ2-2; 8 bases are shared with TRBD1. With 4 bases clipped from V and 4 bases from J, the junction kept 6 bases outside the gene matches. Germline CDR1 SGHDT, CDR2 YYEEEE. The length of the CDR3 is 15 residues. The CDR3 nucleotides read TGTGCCAGCAGCGGTGCAGGGGGCCTCACCGGGGAGCTGTTTTTT. Translated, it gives CASSGAGGLTGELFF.

This clone was picked up one time. The chain carries TRBV5-1 and TRBJ2-2, with 9 bases lining up with TRBD2. After removal of 4 bases from V and 4 bases from J, the junction contained 8 bases not matched to a gene. Germline assignment: CDR1 SGHRS and CDR2 YFSETQ. The CDR3 has 16 amino acids. The CDR3 nucleotides read TGCGCCAGCAGCGAATCGACTAGCGGAGGCACCGGGGAGCTGTTTTTT. It is translated as CASSESTSGGTGELFF.

The sample holds a few counts of this clone. This chain connects TRBV7-8 to TRBJ2-7; D might be TRBD1 (7 bases). Germline V lookup: CDR1 SGHVS, CDR2 FQNEAQ. The V gene lost 5 bases and the J gene lost 7 bases, with 21 bases spanning the gap. The CDR3 sequence is 15 residues long. The CDR3 loop reads CASSRDESGGLEQYF. The CDR3 region has the DNA TGTGCCAGCAGCCGTGACGAGTCAGGGGGGCTGGAGCAGTACTTC.

This rearrangement joins TRBV28 to TRBJ2-7, with TRBD2 matching over 8 bases. CDR1 and CDR2 (germline): MDHEN, SYDVKM. CDR3 length: 17 residues. The V and J ends lost 4 bases and 0 bases, in that order; junction bases with no gene match: 11. CDR3 residues: CASSYGGAGAISYEQYF. CDR3 sequence (DNA): TGTGCCAGCAGTTATGGAGGAGCGGGAGCCATCTCCTACGAGCAGTACTTC.

This chain uses TRBV2 with TRBJ1-6; D unresolved. The CDR3 contains 12 residues. Trimming stripped 7 bases from V and 5 bases from J, with 6 bases between. CDR1 and CDR2 (germline): SNHLY, FYNNEI. CDR3 loop: CASTRDNSPLHF. The CDR3, as DNA: TGTGCCAGCACTCGGGATAATTCACCCCTCCACTTT.

The chain employs TRBV29-1 and TRBJ2-7; D remains unclear. From germline, CDR1 is SQVTM and CDR2 ANQGSEA. The CDR3 loop spans 12 amino acids. The V end lost 5 bases, the J end lost 0 bases, and 8 bases lay between the germline ends. CDR3 nucleotide sequence: TGCAGCGTTCTTATGAGCTCCTACGAGCAGTACTTC. Translation: CSVLMSSYEQYF.